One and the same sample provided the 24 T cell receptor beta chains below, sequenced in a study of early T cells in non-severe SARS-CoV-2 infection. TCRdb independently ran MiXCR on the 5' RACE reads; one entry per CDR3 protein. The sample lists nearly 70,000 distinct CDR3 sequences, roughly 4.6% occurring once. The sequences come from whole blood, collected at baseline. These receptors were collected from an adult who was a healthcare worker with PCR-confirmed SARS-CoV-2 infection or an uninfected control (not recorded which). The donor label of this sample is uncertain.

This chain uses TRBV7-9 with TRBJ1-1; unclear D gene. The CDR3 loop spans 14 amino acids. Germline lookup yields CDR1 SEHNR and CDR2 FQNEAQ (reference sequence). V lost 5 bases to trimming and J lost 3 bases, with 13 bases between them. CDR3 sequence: CASSPAGGYTEAFF. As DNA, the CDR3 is TGTGCCAGCAGCCCCGCGGGCGGGTACACTGAAGCTTTCTTT.

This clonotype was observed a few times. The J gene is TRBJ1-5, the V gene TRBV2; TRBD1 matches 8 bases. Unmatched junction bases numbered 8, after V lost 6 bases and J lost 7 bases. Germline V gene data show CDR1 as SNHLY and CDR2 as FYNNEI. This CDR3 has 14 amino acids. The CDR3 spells CASRGEQGVQPQHF. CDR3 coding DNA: TGTGCCAGCAGGGGGGAACAGGGGGTCCAGCCCCAGCATTTT.

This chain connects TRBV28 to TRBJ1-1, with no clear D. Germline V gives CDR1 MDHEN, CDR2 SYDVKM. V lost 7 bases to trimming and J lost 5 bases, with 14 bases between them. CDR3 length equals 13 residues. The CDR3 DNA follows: TGTGCCAGCACGGGCAATAGTATTACTGAAGCTTTCTTT. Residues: CASTGNSITEAFF.

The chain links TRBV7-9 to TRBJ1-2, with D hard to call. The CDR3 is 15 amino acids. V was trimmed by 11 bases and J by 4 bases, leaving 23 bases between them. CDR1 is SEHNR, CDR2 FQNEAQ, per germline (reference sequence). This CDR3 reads CAGSGSQTLSYGYTF. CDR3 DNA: TGTGCCGGAAGCGGGTCTCAAACCTTGAGCTATGGCTACACCTTC.

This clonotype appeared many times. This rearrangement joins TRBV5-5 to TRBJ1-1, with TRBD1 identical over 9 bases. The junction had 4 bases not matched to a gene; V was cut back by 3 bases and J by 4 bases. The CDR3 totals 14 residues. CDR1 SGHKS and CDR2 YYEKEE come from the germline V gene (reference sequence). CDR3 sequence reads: CASSWGTGSTEAFF. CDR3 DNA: TGTGCCAGCAGCTGGGGGACAGGGAGCACTGAAGCTTTCTTT. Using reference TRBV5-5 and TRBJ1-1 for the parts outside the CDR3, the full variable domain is DAGVTQSPTHLIKTRGQQVTLRCSPISGHKSVSWYQQVLGQGPQFIFQYYEKEERGRGNFPDRFSARQFPNYSSELNVNALLLGDSALYLCASSWGTGSTEAFFGQGTRLTVV.

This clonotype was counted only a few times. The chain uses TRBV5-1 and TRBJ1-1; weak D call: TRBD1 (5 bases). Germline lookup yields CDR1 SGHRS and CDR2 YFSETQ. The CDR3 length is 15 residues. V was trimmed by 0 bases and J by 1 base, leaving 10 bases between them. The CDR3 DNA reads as TGCGCCAGCAGCTTGGTAGACAGTTCGAACACTGAAGCTTTCTTT. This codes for CASSLVDSSNTEAFF. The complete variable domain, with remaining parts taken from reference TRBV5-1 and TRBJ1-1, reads KAGVTQTPRYLIKTRGQQVTLSCSPISGHRSVSWYQQTPGQGLQFLFEYFSETQRNKGNFPGRFSGRQFSNSRSEMNVSTLELGDSALYLCASSLVDSSNTEAFFGQGTRLTVV.

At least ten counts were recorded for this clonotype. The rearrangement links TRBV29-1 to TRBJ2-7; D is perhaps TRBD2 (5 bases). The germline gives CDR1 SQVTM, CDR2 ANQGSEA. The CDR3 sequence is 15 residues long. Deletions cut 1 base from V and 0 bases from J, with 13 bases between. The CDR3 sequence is CSVEGEGLSSYEQYF. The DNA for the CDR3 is TGCAGCGTTGAAGGAGAGGGTCTTAGCTCCTACGAGCAGTACTTC.

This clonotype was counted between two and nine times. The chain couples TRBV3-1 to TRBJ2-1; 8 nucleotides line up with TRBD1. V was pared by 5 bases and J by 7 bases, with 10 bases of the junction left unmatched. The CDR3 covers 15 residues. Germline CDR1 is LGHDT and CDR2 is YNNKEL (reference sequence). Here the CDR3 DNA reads TGTGCCAGCAGCTTTAGGGGACAGGTCCTTAATGAGCAGTTCTTC. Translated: CASSFRGQVLNEQFF.

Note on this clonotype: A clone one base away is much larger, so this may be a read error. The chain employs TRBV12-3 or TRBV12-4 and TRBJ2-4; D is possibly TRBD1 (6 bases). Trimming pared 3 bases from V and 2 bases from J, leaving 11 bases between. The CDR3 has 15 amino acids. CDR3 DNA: TGTGCCAGCAGTTTTGTACAGGGCCCCAAAAACATTCAGTACTTC. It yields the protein CASSFVQGPKNIQYF.

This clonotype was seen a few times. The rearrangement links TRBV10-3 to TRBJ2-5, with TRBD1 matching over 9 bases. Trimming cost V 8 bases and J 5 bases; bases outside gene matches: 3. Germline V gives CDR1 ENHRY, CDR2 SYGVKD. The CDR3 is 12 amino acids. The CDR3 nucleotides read TGTGCCATCGGGACAGGGATGGAGACCCAGTACTTC. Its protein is CAIGTGMETQYF.

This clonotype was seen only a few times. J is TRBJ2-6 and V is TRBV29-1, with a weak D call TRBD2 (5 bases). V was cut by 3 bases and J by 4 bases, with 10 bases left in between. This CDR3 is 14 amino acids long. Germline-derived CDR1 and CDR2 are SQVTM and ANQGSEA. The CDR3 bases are TGCAGCGTTGACCCCTCGGGGGGGGCCAACGTCCTGACTTTC. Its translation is CSVDPSGGANVLTF. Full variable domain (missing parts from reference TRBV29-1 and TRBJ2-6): SAVISQKPSRDICQRGTSLTIQCQVDSQVTMMFWYRQQPGQSLTLIATANQGSEATYESGFVIDKFPISRPNLTFSTLTVSNMSPEDSSIYLCSVDPSGGANVLTFGAGSRLTVL.

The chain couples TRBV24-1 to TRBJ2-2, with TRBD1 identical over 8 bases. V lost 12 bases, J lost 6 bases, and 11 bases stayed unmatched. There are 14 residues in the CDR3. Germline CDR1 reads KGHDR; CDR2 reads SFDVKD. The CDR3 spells CASGAGGLSGELFF. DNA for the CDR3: TGTGCCTCCGGGGCAGGGGGCTTGTCCGGGGAGCTGTTTTTT.

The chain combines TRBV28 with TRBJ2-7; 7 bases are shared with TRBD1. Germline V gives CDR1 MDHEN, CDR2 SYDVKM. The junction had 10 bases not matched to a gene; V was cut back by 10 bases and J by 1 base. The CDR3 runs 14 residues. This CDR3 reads CATGRDSLSYEQYF. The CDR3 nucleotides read TGTGCCACCGGCAGGGACAGCCTTTCCTACGAGCAGTACTTC.

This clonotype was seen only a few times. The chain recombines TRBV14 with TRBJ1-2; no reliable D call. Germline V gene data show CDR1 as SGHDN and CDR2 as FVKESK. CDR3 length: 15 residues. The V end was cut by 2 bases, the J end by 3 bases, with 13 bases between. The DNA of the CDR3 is TGTGCCAGCAGCCAAAGGTTCGGCGGATACTATGGCTACACCTTC. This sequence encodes CASSQRFGGYYGYTF.

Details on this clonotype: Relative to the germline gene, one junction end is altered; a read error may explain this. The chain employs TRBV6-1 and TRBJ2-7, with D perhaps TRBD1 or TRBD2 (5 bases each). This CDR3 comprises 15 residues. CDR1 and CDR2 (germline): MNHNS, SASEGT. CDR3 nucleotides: TGTGCCAGCAGTGAAGGCCCCGGGGCTTACTACGAGCAGCACTTC. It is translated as CASSEGPGAYYEQHF.

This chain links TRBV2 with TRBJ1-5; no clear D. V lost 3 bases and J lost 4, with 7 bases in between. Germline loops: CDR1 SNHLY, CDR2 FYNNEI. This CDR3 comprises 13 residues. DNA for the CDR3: TGTGCCAGCAGTGATATGGGAAATCAGCCCCAGCATTTT. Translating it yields CASSDMGNQPQHF. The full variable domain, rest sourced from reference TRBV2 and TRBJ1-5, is EPEVTQTPSHQVTQMGQEVILRCVPISNHLYFYWYRQILGQKVEFLVSFYNNEISEKSEIFDDQFSVERPDGSNFTLKIRSTKLEDSAMYFCASSDMGNQPQHFGDGTRLSIL.

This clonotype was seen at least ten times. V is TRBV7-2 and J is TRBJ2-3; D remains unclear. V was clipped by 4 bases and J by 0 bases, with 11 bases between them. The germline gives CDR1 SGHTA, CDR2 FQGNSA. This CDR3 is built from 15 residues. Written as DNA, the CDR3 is TGTGCCAGCAGCTCCTCTGTTGGGAGCACAGATACGCAGTATTTT. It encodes CASSSSVGSTDTQYF.

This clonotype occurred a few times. The CDR3 DNA sequence: TGTGCCAGCAGCCCAACGAGAATCACATCCTCCACCGGGGAGCTGTTTTTT. Amino acids: CASSPTRITSSTGELFF. This chain links TRBV7-2 with TRBJ2-2; D is unclear. Germline V CDR1 and CDR2: SGHTA, FQGNSA. CDR3 size: 17 residues. Trimming took 5 bases from V and 4 from J, leaving 20 bases between them.

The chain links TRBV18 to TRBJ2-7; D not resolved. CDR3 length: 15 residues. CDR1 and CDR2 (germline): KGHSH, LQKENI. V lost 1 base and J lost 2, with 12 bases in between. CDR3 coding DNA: TGTGCCAGCTCACCACGGGTAGGTAATCCCTACGAGCAGTACTTC. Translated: CASSPRVGNPYEQYF.

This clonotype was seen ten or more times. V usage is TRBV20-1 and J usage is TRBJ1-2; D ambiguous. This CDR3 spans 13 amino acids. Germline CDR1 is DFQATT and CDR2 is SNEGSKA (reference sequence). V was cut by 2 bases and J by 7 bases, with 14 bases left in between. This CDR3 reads CSARSNRLTGYTF. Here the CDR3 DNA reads TGCAGTGCTAGAAGCAATAGATTGACTGGCTACACCTTC.

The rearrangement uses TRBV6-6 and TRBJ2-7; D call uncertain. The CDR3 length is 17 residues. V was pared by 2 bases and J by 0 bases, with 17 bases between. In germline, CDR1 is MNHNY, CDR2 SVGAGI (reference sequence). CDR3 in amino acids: CASSYPTEFQSSYEQYF. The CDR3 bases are TGTGCCAGCAGTTACCCAACAGAATTTCAGAGCTCCTACGAGCAGTACTTC.

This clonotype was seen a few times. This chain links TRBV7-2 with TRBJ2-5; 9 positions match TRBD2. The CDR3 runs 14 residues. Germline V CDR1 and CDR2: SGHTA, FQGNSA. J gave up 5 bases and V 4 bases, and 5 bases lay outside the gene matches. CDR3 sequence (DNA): TGTGCCAGCAGCTCTCAGCGGGGGGCGGAGACCCAGTACTTC. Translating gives CASSSQRGAETQYF. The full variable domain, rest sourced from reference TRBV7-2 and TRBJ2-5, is GAGVSQSPSNKVTEKGKDVELRCDPISGHTALYWYRQSLGQGLEFLIYFQGNSAPDKSGLPSDRFSAERTGGSVSTLTIQRTQQEDSAVYLCASSSQRGAETQYFGPGTRLLVL.

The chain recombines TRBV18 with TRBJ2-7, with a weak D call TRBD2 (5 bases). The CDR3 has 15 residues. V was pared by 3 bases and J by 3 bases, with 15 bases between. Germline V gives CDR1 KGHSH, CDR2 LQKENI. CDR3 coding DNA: TGTGCCAGCTCACCGCCTAGCTCACCCGTCTACGAGCAGTACTTC. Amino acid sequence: CASSPPSSPVYEQYF.

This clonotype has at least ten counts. The CDR3: CASSLGQGYEKLFF. The CDR3 bases are TGTGCCAGCAGCTTAGGACAGGGGTACGAAAAACTGTTTTTT. The chain couples TRBV11-2 to TRBJ1-4, with 8 bases fitting TRBD1. Germline loops: CDR1 SGHAT, CDR2 FQNNGV. This CDR3 has 14 amino acids. Trimming took 1 base from V and 8 from J; bases not matched to a gene: 3.